A selection of T cell receptor beta chains follows, all from one sample in a study of blood T cell repertoires in COVID-19. Repertoires were generated with immunoSEQ multiplex PCR, while TCRdb's copy carries only in-frame clones and drops some. The table shows 120,000 to 150,000 clones, with 80% to 90% occurring only once. Sequencing input: peripheral blood. These receptors were obtained from a woman aged 55-70 years with COVID-19, enrolled during active disease. The CDR3 runs from the conserved cysteine through the conserved F or W. Fields, in order: J gene, V gene, clone size, D gene, CDR3 protein, CDR3 DNA. D genes are given only for firm matches. Clone size, where shown, is once, few, many, or a class for clones that have expanded.

TRBJ1-1	TRBV10-2	NA	NA	CASSEGGLAPEAFF	TGCGCCAGCAGTGAGGGGGGGTTGGCCCCTGAAGCTTTCTTT
TRBJ1-1	TRBV6-5	NA	TRBD1	CASLKTGGTTEAFF	TGTGCCAGCCTTAAAACAGGGGGCACGACTGAAGCTTTCTTT
TRBJ1-1	TRBV18	NA	NA	CASAENLNTEAFF	TGTGCCAGCGCGGAGAACCTGAACACTGAAGCTTTCTTT
TRBJ1-1	TRBV11-2	NA	NA	CASAPDTGFTEAFF	TGTGCCAGCGCCCCCGACACGGGGTTTACTGAAGCTTTCTTT
TRBJ2-2	TRBV7-2	NA	TRBD2	CASSLVSGDGGELFF	TGTGCCAGCAGCTTAGTGAGCGGGGACGGCGGGGAGCTGTTTTTT
TRBJ1-3	TRBV7-9	NA	NA	CASSSGGYSGNTIYF	TGTGCCAGCAGCTCCGGCGGATACTCTGGAAACACCATATATTTT
TRBJ2-3	TRBV30	NA	TRBD1	CAGGTGGTDTQYF	TGTGCCGGAGGGACAGGCGGCACAGATACGCAGTATTTT
TRBJ1-2	TRBV28	NA	TRBD1	CASRTGTGDGYTF	TGTGCCAGCAGGACCGGGACAGGGGATGGCTACACCTTC
TRBJ1-2	TRBV29-1	NA	NA	CSVFDEGDNKGGYTF	TGCAGCGTATTCGACGAGGGGGACAATAAGGGTGGCTACACCTTC
TRBJ2-1	TRBV7-9	NA	TRBD2	CASSFGTSGGTDEQFF	TGTGCCAGCAGCTTCGGGACTAGCGGGGGTACGGATGAGCAGTTCTTC
TRBJ2-7	TRBV19	once	TRBD1	CASAGGRGHEQYF	TGTGCCAGTGCAGGGGGCCGCGGGCACGAGCAGTACTTC
TRBJ1-2	TRBV6-1	NA	TRBD1	CASSEGQGAIYGYTF	TGTGCCAGCAGTGAAGGACAGGGGGCCATCTATGGCTACACCTTC
TRBJ1-1	TRBV12-3/TRBV12-4	NA	NA	CASSLGYRDEAFF	TGTGCCAGCAGCCTAGGGTATCGGGATGAAGCTTTCTTT
TRBJ2-3	TRBV5-5	NA	NA	CASSQVVSGTDTQYF	TGTGCCAGCAGCCAAGTGGTCTCGGGCACAGATACGCAGTATTTT
TRBJ2-3	TRBV13	NA	TRBD2	CASSPPGGAGTDTQYF	TGTGCCAGCAGCCCTCCGGGGGGAGCAGGGACAGATACGCAGTATTTT
TRBJ2-2	TRBV5-6	NA	TRBD2	CASTSGREQAGELFF	TGTGCCAGCACCTCGGGGAGGGAACAGGCCGGGGAGCTGTTTTTT